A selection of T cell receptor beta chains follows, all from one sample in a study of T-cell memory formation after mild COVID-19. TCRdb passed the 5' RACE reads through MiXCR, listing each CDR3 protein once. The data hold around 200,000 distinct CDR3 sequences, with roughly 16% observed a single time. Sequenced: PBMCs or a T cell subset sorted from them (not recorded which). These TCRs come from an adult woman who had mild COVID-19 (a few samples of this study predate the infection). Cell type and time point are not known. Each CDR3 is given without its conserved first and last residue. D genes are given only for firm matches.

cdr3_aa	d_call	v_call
ASSEALWMGEQY	-	TRBV2
ASSARDATSGNTIY	-	TRBV7-9
ASSVGGAGGQEDTQY	TRBD2	TRBV9
ASSGSRTGELF	-	TRBV6-6
ASSQVAGSRGF	-	TRBV4-1
AWSGVAAGAF	-	TRBV30
ASSKAPSGSTPYEQY	-	TRBV21-1
ASSLDGSYRGHEQY	-	TRBV7-2
ASSLARVSGNTIY	-	TRBV14
ASTFAGGGETQY	-	TRBV2
SARDEGTNPFYSNQPQH	-	TRBV20-1
SLRRGGRRDTQY	-	TRBV29-1
ASSLGWNDAEAF	-	TRBV5-1
SVRAHLLEQY	-	TRBV29-1
ASSSDSPGNTIY	-	TRBV4-3
ASRTTGNEQY	TRBD1	TRBV6-5
ASSLPDKGHYEQY	-	TRBV7-4
ATSRDRGGGNTIY	-	TRBV15
ASSLGNSKAF	-	TRBV3-1
ASSVFFRQHEQF	-	TRBV6-1
AISAGDRDGSPLH	TRBD1	TRBV10-3
ASSQQNQPQH	-	TRBV7-9
ASSLERPTYNEQF	-	TRBV5-1
ASSLVGKETQY	-	TRBV7-6